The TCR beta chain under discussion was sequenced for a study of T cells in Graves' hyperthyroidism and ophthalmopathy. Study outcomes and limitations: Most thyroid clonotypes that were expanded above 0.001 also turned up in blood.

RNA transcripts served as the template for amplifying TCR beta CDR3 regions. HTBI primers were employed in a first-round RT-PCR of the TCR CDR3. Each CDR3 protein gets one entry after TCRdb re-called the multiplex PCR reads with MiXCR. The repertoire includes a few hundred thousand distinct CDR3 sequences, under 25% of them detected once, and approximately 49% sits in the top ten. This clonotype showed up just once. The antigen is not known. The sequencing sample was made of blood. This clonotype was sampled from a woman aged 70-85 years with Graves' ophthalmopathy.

This CDR3 is CASSIDLETQYF. CDR3 nucleotide sequence: TGTGCCAGTAGTATAGATCTTGAAACCCAGTACTTC. V is TRBV19 and J is TRBJ2-5; no firm D call. CDR1 is LNHDA and CDR2 is SQIVND in the germline V gene (reference sequence). The length of the CDR3 is 12 residues. Trimming cost V 0 bases and J 8 bases, with 7 bases left between them. The full variable domain, its missing parts supplied by reference TRBV19 and TRBJ2-5, is DGGITQSPKYLFRKEGQNVTLSCEQNLNHDAMYWYRQDPGQGLRLIYYSQIVNDFQKGDIAEGYSVSREKKESFPLTVTSAQKNPTAFYLCASSIDLETQYFGPGTRLLVL.